This entry concerns a single T cell receptor (beta chain). A few counts support this clone. The antigen it recognizes is unknown. No clone much larger than this one lies a single base away; base qualities are absent. These data originate in a study of blood T cell repertoires in COVID-19 (dated by TCRdb to the early 2020s). About the study as a whole: Samples from collaborators originated in the United States, Italy and Spain and spanned both the acute and convalescent phases of COVID-19. The material from the prospective study consisted of cDNA or gDNA derived from T cells, B-cell-depleted T cells, or PBMCs. The dataset comprised deeply sampled blood TCRbeta repertoires from subjects exposed to, actively infected with, or recovered from COVID-19. The repertoires were released in a freely available public database intended as a resource for research on the immune response to SARS-CoV-2. Samples were obtained from the ongoing ImmuneRACE study (first 160 participants) and from over 1,000 subjects provided by 6 global collaborators. Sample metadata almost always included a de-identified subject ID, COVID-19 status, age in years and sex. Where available, HLA class I and class II types were obtained from metadata supplied by the sample provider rather than from assay-based typing. Broad study findings and their caveats: The quantity of clinical and demographic metadata differed by source and by participant and was supplied without curation.

TCRbeta CDR3 regions were amplified from genomic DNA by means of the immunoSEQ Assay, a bias-controlled multiplex PCR. Under the source paper's analysis protocol: Within the assay, amplification of reference gene primers was used to estimate how many nucleated cells each sample contained. To quantify the absolute abundance of each unique TCRbeta CDR3 rearrangement, sequence reads were collapsed and filtered. For each sample, productive Simpson clonality was calculated as the square root of Simpson's diversity index across productive rearrangements. TCRdb limited this immuneACCESS table to in-frame rearrangements with V and J called. A share of clones is missing; checked studies link under half to unresolved V genes, and the rest is unexplained. V and J calls and clone size follow that table, whereas D and trimming were derived from the DNA. A total of 200,000 to 250,000 clones appear in this sample, approximately 80% of them only once. 10% of the sample belongs to the ten largest clones.

The collaborating institutions used their own protocols to collect whole blood in K2EDTA tubes. For TCRbeta analysis, collaborators shipped samples as frozen whole blood, isolated PBMCs, or DNA extracted from either of those sample types. Reading from cysteine to phenylalanine, the CDR3 counts 19 amino acids. Of all the DNA, just the CDR3 is kept, 57 bases in frame from base 1. The V end gives up 5 bases and the J end 3 bases, leaving 17 bases in the junction not matched to a gene. The CDR1 and CDR2 encoded by the germline V gene are MDHEN and SYDVKM. Sequenced input: peripheral blood. Recombination connected TRBV28 to TRBJ2-7; 12 of the junction bases match TRBD1. The TCR sequence derives from a woman of 80 years or more with acute or convalescent COVID-19. The nucleotide sequence is given as TGTGCCAGCAGTCACAACAAGGGACAGGGGGCGAGTATACTCTACGAGCAGTACTTC. Translation gives CASSHNKGQGASILYEQYF.